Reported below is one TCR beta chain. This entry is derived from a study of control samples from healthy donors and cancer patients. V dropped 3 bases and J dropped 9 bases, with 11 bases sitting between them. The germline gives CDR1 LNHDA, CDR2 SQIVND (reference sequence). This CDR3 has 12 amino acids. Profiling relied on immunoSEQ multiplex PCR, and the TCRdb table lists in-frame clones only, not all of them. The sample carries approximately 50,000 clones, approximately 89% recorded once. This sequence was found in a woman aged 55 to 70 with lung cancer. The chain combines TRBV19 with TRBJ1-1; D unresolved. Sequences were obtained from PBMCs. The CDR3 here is CASSIKNSQAFF. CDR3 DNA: TGTGCCAGTAGTATTAAGAACAGCCAAGCTTTCTTT.